The 30 T cell receptor beta chains listed next were all sequenced from one sample in a study of blood T cell repertoires in COVID-19. TCRdb's copy holds only in-frame clones and misses some; the assay was immunoSEQ multiplex PCR. The sample lists 70,000 to 85,000 clones; approximately 80% were seen once. The sequenced sample was peripheral blood. These receptor sequences come from a man older than 75 with acute or convalescent COVID-19.

The genes are TRBV2 and TRBJ1-4; a weak D match, TRBD1 (5 bases). Deletions cut 6 bases from V and 5 bases from J, with 13 bases between. This CDR3 is built from 14 residues. From germline, CDR1 is SNHLY and CDR2 FYNNEI. The CDR3 nucleotides are TGTGCCAGCAGCGGACGGACACGCAATGAAAAACTGTTTTTT. Amino acids: CASSGRTRNEKLFF.

V gene TRBV5-1 combines with J gene TRBJ1-3, with 7 bases aligning to TRBD1. Germline V CDR1 and CDR2: SGHRS, YFSETQ. The CDR3 has 16 amino acids. V lost 4 bases, J lost 0 bases, and 7 bases stayed unmatched. CDR3 sequence: CASSVQGLGSGNTIYF. For the CDR3, the DNA is TGCGCCAGCAGCGTACAGGGGCTTGGCTCTGGAAACACCATATATTTT.

This chain links TRBV28 with TRBJ1-5, with TRBD1 identical over 11 bases. Trimming at V came to 4 bases and at J to 5 bases, leaving 4 bases not matched to a gene. From germline, CDR1 is MDHEN and CDR2 SYDVKM. The CDR3 runs 15 residues. CDR3: CASSSLGQGDQPQHF. The CDR3 DNA reads TGTGCCAGCAGTTCCCTGGGACAGGGGGATCAGCCCCAGCATTTT.

This clone is a singleton in its sample. It is unclear where the CDR3 begins or ends on the DNA, so no DNA is shown, and the CDR3 is as TCRdb lists it. The V call is TRBV6-5, the J call TRBJ1-2; the table's D call, TRBD1, has no DNA check behind it. From its first to its last residue, the CDR3 has 16 amino acids. Germline V gene lookup returns CDR1 MNHEY and CDR2 SVGAGI. The CDR3 here is CASSSSAGRSTYGYTF.

The genes are TRBV7-8 and TRBJ1-5, with 9 nucleotides matching TRBD1. Unmatched junction bases numbered 4, after V lost 2 bases and J lost 2 bases. The germline gives CDR1 SGHVS, CDR2 FQNEAQ. This CDR3 comprises 16 residues. CDR3 DNA sequence: TGTGCCAGCAGCTTACTACGGGACAGGGGCAATCAGCCCCAGCATTTT. Its translation: CASSLLRDRGNQPQHF.

V usage is TRBV7-8 and J usage is TRBJ2-7; TRBD1 agrees at 11 bases. This CDR3 is built from 15 residues. Germline loops: CDR1 SGHVS, CDR2 FQNEAQ. Trimming removed 5 bases from V and 4 bases from J; junction bases left unmatched: 7. Here the CDR3 DNA reads TGTGCCAGCAGCCCTCGGACAGGGGGCTCTTACGAGCAGTACTTC. It is translated as CASSPRTGGSYEQYF. Together with reference TRBV7-8 and TRBJ2-7, the CDR3 gives the full variable domain: GAGVSQSPRYKVAKRGQDVALRCDPISGHVSLFWYQQALGQGPEFLTYFQNEAQLDKSGLPSDRFFAERPEGSVSTLKIQRTQQEDSAVYLCASSPRTGGSYEQYFGPGTRLTVT.

This clone has just one count. V and J are TRBV10-3 and TRBJ2-5; 7 bases align to TRBD1. Unmatched junction bases numbered 4, after V lost 11 bases and J lost 4 bases. The germline V gene has CDR1 ENHRY and CDR2 SYGVKD. The CDR3 is 11 amino acids. CDR3 sequence reads: CAASGGETQYF. The CDR3 DNA reads TGTGCCGCTTCAGGGGGAGAGACCCAGTACTTC.

The V gene is TRBV18, the J gene TRBJ1-1, with D tentatively TRBD1 (5 bases). Trimming removed 3 bases from V and 3 bases from J, with 8 bases in between. The CDR3 has 13 residues. From germline, CDR1 is KGHSH and CDR2 LQKENI. CDR3 residues: CASSPLRDTEAFF. In DNA form, the CDR3 reads TGTGCCAGCTCACCTCTCAGGGACACTGAAGCTTTCTTT. The whole variable domain, remainder taken from reference TRBV18 and TRBJ1-1, is NAGVMQNPRHLVRRRGQEARLRCSPMKGHSHVYWYRQLPEEGLKFMVYLQKENIIDESGMPKERFSAEFPKEGPSILRIQQVVRGDSAAYFCASSPLRDTEAFFGQGTRLTVV.

The J gene is TRBJ2-7, the V gene TRBV5-4; 7 bases align to TRBD2. The germline V gene encodes CDR1 SGHNT and CDR2 YYREEE (reference sequence). J lost 4 bases, V lost 4 bases, and 5 bases had no gene match. The length of the CDR3 is 13 residues. The DNA of the CDR3 is TGTGCCAGCAGCGTTAGCGGGCAATACGAGCAGTACTTC. This gives the protein CASSVSGQYEQYF.

The chain combines TRBV6-6 with TRBJ2-7; 9 positions agree with TRBD1. Germline lookup yields CDR1 MNHNY and CDR2 SVGAGI (reference sequence). The V gene end was trimmed by 4 bases and the J gene end by 2 bases; junction bases not matched to a gene: 3. The CDR3 is 14 residues long. The DNA for the CDR3 is TGTGCCAGCAGTTCCGGGACAGGGACCTACGAGCAGTACTTC. Translation gives CASSSGTGTYEQYF.

The V and J genes are TRBV28 and TRBJ2-1; weak D call: TRBD1 (6 bases). Trimming took 4 bases from V and 9 from J, leaving 13 bases between them. In germline, CDR1 is MDHEN, CDR2 SYDVKM. CDR3 length: 13 amino acids. Written as DNA, the CDR3 is TGTGCCAGCAGTTCGGGGACATCACTTGAGCAGTTCTTC. Translating it yields CASSSGTSLEQFF.

The chain links TRBV5-1 to TRBJ2-1; D is unresolved. CDR3 length equals 13 residues. In germline, CDR1 is SGHRS, CDR2 YFSETQ. V dropped 4 bases and J dropped 0 bases, with 5 bases sitting between them. The CDR3 region has the DNA TGCGCCAGCAGCATGAGCTCCTACAATGAGCAGTTCTTC. This translates into CASSMSSYNEQFF.

This rearrangement joins TRBV9 to TRBJ1-1; D perhaps matches TRBD1 (6 bases). CDR1 and CDR2 (germline): SGDLS, YYNGEE. The CDR3 sequence is 13 residues long. The V end lost 3 bases, the J end lost 8 bases, and 14 bases lay between the germline ends. For the CDR3, the DNA is TGTGCCAGCAGCGATCACAGGGCTTCAGAAGCTTTCTTT. It translates to CASSDHRASEAFF.

The V gene is TRBV7-3, the J gene TRBJ2-1, with 7 nucleotides matching TRBD1. The CDR3 has 19 amino acids. Trimming cost V 4 bases and J 3 bases; bases outside gene matches: 18. Germline V lookup: CDR1 SGHTA, CDR2 FQGTGA. This CDR3 is CASSSKRSDSGQNYNEQFF. Here the CDR3 DNA reads TGTGCCAGCAGCTCAAAACGAAGCGATTCGGGACAGAACTACAATGAGCAGTTCTTC.

V is TRBV10-3 and J is TRBJ2-3; D remains ambiguous. CDR3 length: 11 amino acids. Trimming shortened V by 11 bases and J by 0 bases, and 6 bases separated the two germline ends. Germline-derived CDR1 and CDR2 are ENHRY and SYGVKD. Here the CDR3 reads CASTSTDTQYF. The CDR3 coding sequence is TGTGCCTCCACTAGCACAGATACGCAGTATTTT.

The CDR3 DNA is TGTGCCAGTAGCATTTCCAAGGGGGCCAGTAGCAATCAGCCCCAGCATTTT. It encodes CASSISKGASSNQPQHF. The chain couples TRBV19 to TRBJ1-5; 7 positions match TRBD1. V trimming: 6 bases; J trimming: 0 bases; junction bases outside the gene matches: 11. This CDR3 region has 17 residues. Germline assignment: CDR1 LNHDA and CDR2 SQIVND (reference sequence).

This clone has only one observation. The chain combines TRBV28 with TRBJ1-2, with D maybe TRBD1 (6 bases). This CDR3 is built from 15 residues. Germline assignment: CDR1 MDHEN and CDR2 SYDVKM. Trimming stripped 6 bases from V and 3 bases from J, with 17 bases between. The DNA of the CDR3 is TGTGCCAGCAGCCTAGAAGGGGGACGGGACTATGGCTACACCTTC. It translates to CASSLEGGRDYGYTF.

This clone was counted only a few times. V is TRBV5-1 and J is TRBJ2-7; 11 bases map to TRBD1. The CDR3 consists of 17 residues. The ends lost 1 base at V and 4 bases at J; junction bases unmatched: 10. CDR1 and CDR2 (germline): SGHRS, YFSETQ. The DNA for the CDR3 is TGCGCCAGCAGCTTGAGATCAGGACAGGGGGCGACGTACGAGCAGTACTTC. It translates to CASSLRSGQGATYEQYF.

DNA for the CDR3: TGTGCCAGCGGAAGCGGGGGGTTTGCCAAAAACATTCAGTACTTC. Its protein is CASGSGGFAKNIQYF. The rearrangement joins TRBV2 to TRBJ2-4, with 9 bases matching TRBD2. The CDR3 consists of 15 residues. Germline CDR1 is SNHLY and CDR2 is FYNNEI. The V and J ends lost 8 bases and 1 base, in that order; junction bases with no gene match: 6.

The J gene is TRBJ1-2, the V gene TRBV11-2; maybe TRBD1 (5 bases). Germline V gene lookup returns CDR1 SGHAT and CDR2 FQNNGV. V was pared by 0 bases and J by 4 bases, with 15 bases between. This CDR3 region has 16 residues. The CDR3 reads CASSLEEGTQPYGYTF. The CDR3 DNA reads TGTGCCAGCAGCTTAGAGGAGGGGACTCAGCCCTATGGCTACACCTTC.

V gene TRBV5-1 combines with J gene TRBJ1-5, with 9 bases lining up with TRBD1. The CDR3 sequence is 15 residues long. Germline V gene data show CDR1 as SGHRS and CDR2 as YFSETQ. V shed 4 bases and J 3 bases; nucleotides not matched to a gene: 5. The CDR3: CASSPGTGTNQPQHF. For the CDR3, the DNA is TGCGCCAGCAGCCCCGGGACAGGGACCAATCAGCCCCAGCATTTT.

The genes are TRBV6-5 and TRBJ1-1; D perhaps matches TRBD1 (5 bases). Germline V gives CDR1 MNHEY, CDR2 SVGAGI. The CDR3 length is 11 residues. Here the CDR3 reads CVSRANTEAFF. Here the CDR3 DNA reads TGTGTTAGCAGGGCGAACACTGAAGCTTTCTTT.

The chain is built from TRBV27 and TRBJ1-2, with D perhaps TRBD1 (6 bases). CDR1 MNHEY and CDR2 SMNVEV come from the germline V gene (reference sequence). This CDR3 spans 13 amino acids. V shed 7 bases and J shed 0 bases, with 9 bases lying between them. CDR3 bases: TGTGCCAGCATGGGGGCCACTAACTATGGCTACACCTTC. This translates into CASMGATNYGYTF.

The V call is TRBV7-9, the J call TRBJ1-3; 7 positions match TRBD1. The CDR3 has 14 residues. Unmatched junction bases numbered 7, after V lost 5 bases and J lost 6 bases. The germline gives CDR1 SEHNR, CDR2 FQNEAQ (reference sequence). CDR3 sequence reads: CASSTGQKQNTIYF. CDR3 DNA sequence: TGTGCCAGCAGCACGGGACAGAAGCAAAACACCATATATTTT. The variable domain in full, with the rest retrieved from reference TRBV7-9 and TRBJ1-3, is DTGVSQNPRHKITKRGQNVTFRCDPISEHNRLYWYRQTLGQGPEFLTYFQNEAQLEKSRLLSDRFSAERPKGSFSTLEIQRTEQGDSAMYLCASSTGQKQNTIYFGEGSWLTVV.

The CDR3 sequence is CASSESTGANVLTF. DNA for the CDR3: TGTGCCAGCAGCGAAAGCACTGGGGCCAACGTCCTGACTTTC. The chain uses TRBV7-8 and TRBJ2-6; D gene unclear. Per germline, CDR1 SGHVS and CDR2 FQNEAQ. The length of the CDR3 is 14 residues. V dropped 5 bases and J dropped 2 bases, with 7 bases sitting between them.

The genes are TRBV18 and TRBJ1-1, with TRBD1 as a possible D gene (6 bases). This CDR3 contains 14 residues. The germline gives CDR1 KGHSH, CDR2 LQKENI. With 7 bases removed from V and 0 bases from J, the gap between germline ends came to 12 bases. The chain's CDR3 is CASFPQGLNTEAFF. DNA for the CDR3: TGTGCCAGCTTCCCACAGGGACTGAACACTGAAGCTTTCTTT.

In DNA form, the CDR3 reads TGTGCCAGCAGTACCCAGGGGTTTGGGAAGTCCTCCTACGAGCAGTACTTC. This sequence encodes CASSTQGFGKSSYEQYF. The chain has TRBV27 and TRBJ2-7; TRBD1 might be the D (6 bases). Germline loops: CDR1 MNHEY, CDR2 SMNVEV (reference sequence). The CDR3 runs to 17 residues. The V and J ends lost 5 bases and 0 bases respectively, with 20 bases between them.

The chain employs TRBV6-5 and TRBJ1-2; D is undetermined. Germline V gene sequence: CDR1 MNHEY, CDR2 SVGAGI. The CDR3 totals 12 residues. V dropped 7 bases and J dropped 4 bases, with 10 bases sitting between them. The CDR3 DNA sequence: TGTGCCAGCATGGGTTCGGGCTATGGCTACACCTTC. Translation gives CASMGSGYGYTF.

This rearrangement joins TRBV6-5 to TRBJ1-2; D is perhaps TRBD1 (6 bases). Per the germline V gene, CDR1 is MNHEY and CDR2 is SVGAGI. V lost 10 bases and J 0 bases, leaving 15 bases between the germline ends. The CDR3 contains 14 residues. CDR3 bases: TGTGCCACCGTTACGGACAGCTCTAACTATGGCTACACCTTC. Its translation is CATVTDSSNYGYTF.

The V and J genes are TRBV7-2 and TRBJ2-7; the match to TRBD1 covers 7 bases. CDR1 SGHTA and CDR2 FQGNSA come from the germline V gene. The CDR3 extends over 14 amino acids. V dropped 0 bases and J dropped 2; count of bases not matched to a gene: 1. The CDR3 sequence is CASSLAGTAYEQYF. The DNA for the CDR3 is TGTGCCAGCAGCTTAGCTGGGACAGCCTACGAGCAGTACTTC.